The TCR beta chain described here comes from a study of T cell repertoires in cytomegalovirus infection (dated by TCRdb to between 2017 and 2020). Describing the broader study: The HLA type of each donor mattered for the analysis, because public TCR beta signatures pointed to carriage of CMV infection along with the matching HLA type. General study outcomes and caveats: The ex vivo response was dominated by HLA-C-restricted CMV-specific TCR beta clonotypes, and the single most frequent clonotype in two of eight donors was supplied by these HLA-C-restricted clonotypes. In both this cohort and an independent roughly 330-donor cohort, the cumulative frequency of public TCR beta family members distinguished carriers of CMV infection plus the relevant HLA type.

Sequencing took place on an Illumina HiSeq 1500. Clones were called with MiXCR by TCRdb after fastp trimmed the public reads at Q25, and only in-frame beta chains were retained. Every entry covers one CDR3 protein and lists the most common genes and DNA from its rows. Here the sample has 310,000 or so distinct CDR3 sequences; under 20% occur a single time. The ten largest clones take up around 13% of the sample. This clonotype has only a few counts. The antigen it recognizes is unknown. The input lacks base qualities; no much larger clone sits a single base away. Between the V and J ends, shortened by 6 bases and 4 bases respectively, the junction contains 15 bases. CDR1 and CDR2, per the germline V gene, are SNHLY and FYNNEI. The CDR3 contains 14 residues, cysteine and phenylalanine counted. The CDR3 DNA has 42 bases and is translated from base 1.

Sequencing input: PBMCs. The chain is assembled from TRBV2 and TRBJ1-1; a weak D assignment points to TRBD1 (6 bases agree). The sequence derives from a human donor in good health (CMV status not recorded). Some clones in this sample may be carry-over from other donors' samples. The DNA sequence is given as TGTGCCAGCAGACCAGAGACAGGTGGCACTGAAGCTTTCTTT. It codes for CASRPETGGTEAFF.